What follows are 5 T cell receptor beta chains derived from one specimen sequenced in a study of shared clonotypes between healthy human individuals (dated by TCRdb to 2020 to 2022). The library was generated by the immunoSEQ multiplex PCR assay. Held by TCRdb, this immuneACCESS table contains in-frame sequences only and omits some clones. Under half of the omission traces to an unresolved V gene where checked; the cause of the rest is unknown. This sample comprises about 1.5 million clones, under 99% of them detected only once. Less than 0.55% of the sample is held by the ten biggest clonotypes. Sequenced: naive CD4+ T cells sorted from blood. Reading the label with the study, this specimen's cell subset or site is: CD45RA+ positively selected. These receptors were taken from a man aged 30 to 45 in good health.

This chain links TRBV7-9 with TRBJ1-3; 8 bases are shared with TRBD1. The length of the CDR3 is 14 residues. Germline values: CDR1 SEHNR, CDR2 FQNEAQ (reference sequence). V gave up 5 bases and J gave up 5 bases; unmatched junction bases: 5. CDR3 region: CASSGDRGRNTIYF. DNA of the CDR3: TGTGCCAGCAGCGGCGACAGGGGTAGAAACACCATATATTTT. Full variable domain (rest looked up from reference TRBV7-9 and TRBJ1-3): DTGVSQNPRHKITKRGQNVTFRCDPISEHNRLYWYRQTLGQGPEFLTYFQNEAQLEKSRLLSDRFSAERPKGSFSTLEIQRTEQGDSAMYLCASSGDRGRNTIYFGEGSWLTVV.

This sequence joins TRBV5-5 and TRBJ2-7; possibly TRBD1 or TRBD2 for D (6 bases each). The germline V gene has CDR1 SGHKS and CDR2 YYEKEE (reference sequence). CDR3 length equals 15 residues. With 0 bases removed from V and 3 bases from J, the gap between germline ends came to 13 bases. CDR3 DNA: TGTGCCAGCAGCTTGGCGGAGGGGGTTGGCTACGAGCAGTACTTC. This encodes CASSLAEGVGYEQYF.

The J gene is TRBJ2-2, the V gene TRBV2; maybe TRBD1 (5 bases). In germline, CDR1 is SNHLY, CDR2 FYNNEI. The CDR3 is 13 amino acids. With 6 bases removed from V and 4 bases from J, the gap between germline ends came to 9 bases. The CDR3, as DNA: TGTGCCAGCAGACAGGACGCCACCGGGGAGCTGTTTTTT. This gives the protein CASRQDATGELFF.

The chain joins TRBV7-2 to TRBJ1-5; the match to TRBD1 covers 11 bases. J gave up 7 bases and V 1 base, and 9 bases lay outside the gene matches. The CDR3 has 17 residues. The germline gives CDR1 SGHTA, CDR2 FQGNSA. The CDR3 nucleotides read TGTGCCAGCAGCTTAGGTCCGGACAGGGGGCGCAGCCAGCCCCAGCATTTT. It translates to CASSLGPDRGRSQPQHF.

CDR3 sequence: CASSRLTGGASGELFF. In nucleotides, the CDR3 is TGTGCCAGCTCGCGACTTACAGGGGGCGCGTCCGGGGAGCTGTTTTTT. The V call is TRBV18, the J call TRBJ2-2; 9 bases map to TRBD1. CDR3 length: 16 amino acids. Trimming took 6 bases from V and 6 from J; bases not matched to a gene: 11. CDR1 is KGHSH, CDR2 LQKENI, per germline.